Included here is one T cell receptor beta chain sequence, with context. Its antigen is not known. These data are taken from a study of shared clonotypes between healthy human individuals. The overall study: The composition of the donors was a couple of women and a few men aged 18 to 49.

Naive CD8 cells comprised CD45RO-negative, CCR7-positively selected cells, excluding terminally differentiated effector memory CD45RA+ cells. Profiled with immunoSEQ multiplex PCR; TCRdb holds only in-frame clones, not every one. The table lists under 1 million clones, roughly 96% of them singletons. Overall study findings and caveats: Naive subsets typically showed greater estimated richness than memory subsets. Large depth notwithstanding, sorted-subset sequencing proved incomplete by rarefaction. Some clonotypes were shared by all four sorted-subset donors, while others were not shared. The non-shared ones had lower generation probabilities than the shared ones.

The CDR3 has 16 residues. The germline V and J ends were trimmed by 3 bases and 4 bases, with 19 bases remaining between them. Germline-derived CDR1 and CDR2 are KGHSH and LQKENI. Input material: naive CD8+ T cells sorted from blood. V gene TRBV18 combines with J gene TRBJ2-7; D is possibly TRBD1 (6 bases). The receptor was isolated from a man between 25 and 39 years old in good health. CDR3 sequence reads: CASSPEFPGVAYEQYF. The CDR3 nucleotides are TGTGCCAGCTCACCGGAATTTCCAGGGGTGGCTTACGAGCAGTACTTC.